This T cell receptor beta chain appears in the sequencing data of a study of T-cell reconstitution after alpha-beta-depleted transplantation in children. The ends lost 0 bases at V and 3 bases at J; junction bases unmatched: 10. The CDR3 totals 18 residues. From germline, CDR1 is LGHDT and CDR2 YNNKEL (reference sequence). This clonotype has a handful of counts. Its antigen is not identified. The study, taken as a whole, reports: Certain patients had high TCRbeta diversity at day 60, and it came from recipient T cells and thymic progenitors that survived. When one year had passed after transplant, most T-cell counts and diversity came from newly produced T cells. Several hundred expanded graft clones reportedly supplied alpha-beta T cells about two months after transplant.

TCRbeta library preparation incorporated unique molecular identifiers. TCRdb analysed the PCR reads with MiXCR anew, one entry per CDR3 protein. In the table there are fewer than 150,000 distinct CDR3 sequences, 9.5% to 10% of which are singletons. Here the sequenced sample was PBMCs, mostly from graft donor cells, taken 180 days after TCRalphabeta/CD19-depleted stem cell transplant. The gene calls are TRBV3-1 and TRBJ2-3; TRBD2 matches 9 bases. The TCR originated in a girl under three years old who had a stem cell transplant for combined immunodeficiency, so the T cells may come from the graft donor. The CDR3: CASSQEGPSSGATDTQYF. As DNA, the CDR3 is TGTGCCAGCAGCCAAGAGGGGCCCTCTAGCGGGGCGACAGATACGCAGTATTTT.